This T cell receptor beta chain was found in a study of blood T cell repertoires in COVID-19. The germline gives CDR1 MDHEN, CDR2 SYDVKM. Trimming shortened V by 4 bases and J by 5 bases, and 8 bases separated the two germline ends. The CDR3 runs to 12 residues. Per the original methods: Estimation of nucleated cell counts was performed using reference gene primer amplification. Sequenced by immunoSEQ multiplex PCR; TCRdb stores in-frame clones only, minus some. The V and J calls and clone size were taken over from that table, and D and trimming were inferred from the DNA. The sample records 200,000 to 250,000 clones, 80% to 85% being singletons.

The V and J genes are TRBV28 and TRBJ1-2; D uncertain. The sequence was obtained from a young man with active or convalescent COVID-19. Sequences were obtained from peripheral blood. The CDR3 DNA sequence: TGTGCCAGCAGTTGGGCCAAATATGGCTACACCTTC. This sequence encodes CASSWAKYGYTF.